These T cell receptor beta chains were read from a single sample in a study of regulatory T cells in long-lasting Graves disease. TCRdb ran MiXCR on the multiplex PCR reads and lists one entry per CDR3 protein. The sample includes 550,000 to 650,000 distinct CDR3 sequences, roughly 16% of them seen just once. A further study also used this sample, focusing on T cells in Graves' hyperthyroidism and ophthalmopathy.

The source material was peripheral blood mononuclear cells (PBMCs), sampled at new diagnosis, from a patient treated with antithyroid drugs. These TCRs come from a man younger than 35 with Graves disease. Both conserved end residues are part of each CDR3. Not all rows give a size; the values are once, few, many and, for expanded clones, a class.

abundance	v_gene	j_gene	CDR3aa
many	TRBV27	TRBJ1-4	CASSLSPGQGDEKLFF
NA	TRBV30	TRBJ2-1	CAWSVGGKFEQFF
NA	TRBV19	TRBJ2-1	CASSTDSGSYNEQFF
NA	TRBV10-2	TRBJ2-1	CASSITSSYNEQFF
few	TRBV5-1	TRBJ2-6	CASSLAGTGSGANVLTF
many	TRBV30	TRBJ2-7	CAWSGVGLAGGEQYF
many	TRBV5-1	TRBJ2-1	CASSLVGVSSYNEQFF
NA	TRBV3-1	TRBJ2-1	CASSQFQFNEQFF
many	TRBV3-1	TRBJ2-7	CASSQVSEQYF
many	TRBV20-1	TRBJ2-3	CSARDSGLAGEIDTQYF
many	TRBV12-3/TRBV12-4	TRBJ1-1	CASSPLPTGDTEAFF
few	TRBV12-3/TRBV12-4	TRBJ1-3	CASSAPRQGSAGNTIYF
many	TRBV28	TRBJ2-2	CASRQANTGELFF
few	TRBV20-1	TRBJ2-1	CSGLAADYNEQFF
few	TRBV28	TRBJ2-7	CASSSTGPEQYF
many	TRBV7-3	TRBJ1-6	CASSSDYNSPLHF
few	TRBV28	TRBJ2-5	CASSFLDRAQETQYF
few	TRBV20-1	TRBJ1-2	CSARGGTGAYGYTF
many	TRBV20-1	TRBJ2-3	CSAGTSADTQYF
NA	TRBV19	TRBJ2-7	CASSIGGRASGEQYF
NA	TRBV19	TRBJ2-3	CASLYYTQYF
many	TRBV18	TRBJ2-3	CASHKGDTQYF
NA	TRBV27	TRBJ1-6	CASTKRGVYNSPLHF
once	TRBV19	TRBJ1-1	CASIIDPQAEAFF
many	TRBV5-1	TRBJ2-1	CASSLDRLAGGTYNEQFF
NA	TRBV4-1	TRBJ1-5	CASSQDPGRGRHSNQPQHF
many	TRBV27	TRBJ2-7	CASSLSVKGDEQYF
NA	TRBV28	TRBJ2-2	CASSQGGPSVGTGELFF
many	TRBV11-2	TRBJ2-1	CASSLAPPPSGRGSYNEQFF
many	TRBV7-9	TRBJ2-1	CASSRTGSSYNEQFF
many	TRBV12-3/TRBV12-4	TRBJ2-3	CASSPLDGYRAQYF
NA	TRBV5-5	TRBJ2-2	CASSSLATSGTNTGELFF
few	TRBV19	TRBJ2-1	CASSISAGRNEQFF
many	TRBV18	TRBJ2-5	CASSPSRRETQYF
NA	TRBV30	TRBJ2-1	CAWSGLYDEGEQFF
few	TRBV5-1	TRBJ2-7	CASKPAGTYEQYF
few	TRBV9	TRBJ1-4	CASSAGEREKLFF
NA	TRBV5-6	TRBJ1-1	CASSFGTTEAFF
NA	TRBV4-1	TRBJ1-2	CASSQDWDNYGYTF
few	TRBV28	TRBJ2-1	CASSFSSSGSSYNEQFF
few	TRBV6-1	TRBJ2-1	CASIGATGDHEQFF
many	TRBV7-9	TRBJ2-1	CASSSSEYNEQFF
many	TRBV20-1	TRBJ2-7	CSARVPGTPYEQYF
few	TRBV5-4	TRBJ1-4	CASSDTGRDEKLFF
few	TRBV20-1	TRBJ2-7	CSASRGAGDGEQYF
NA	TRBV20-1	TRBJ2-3	CSATWTTRTDTQYF
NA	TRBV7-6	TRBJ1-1	CASSWGQGSEAFF
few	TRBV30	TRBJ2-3	CAWNIAGGDTQYF
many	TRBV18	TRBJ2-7	CASSPQSGSLYEQYF
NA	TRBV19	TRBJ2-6	CASSIPPSGANVLTF
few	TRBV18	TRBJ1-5	CATNSGGNQPQHF
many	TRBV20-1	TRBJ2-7	CSAPDRDYEQYF
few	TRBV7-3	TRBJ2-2	CASSSGLAGSVKGTGELFF
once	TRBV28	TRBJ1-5	CASWGGLGQPQHF
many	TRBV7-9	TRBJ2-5	CASSQTGQETQYF
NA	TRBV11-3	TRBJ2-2	CASSSPEGAGELFF